The clone carrying this TCR beta chain showed up many times. Its specificity is unknown. For a library built for alpha chains, this beta chain is a stray read; little rests on its size. Unique molecular identifiers, one per molecule, were present on every TCR cDNA molecule. From the 5' RACE reads, TCRdb called clonotypes with MiXCR, one entry per CDR3 protein. Seen here are some 14,000 distinct CDR3 sequences, around 5.4% observed once, and the top ten hold around 10%. The data are from a study of spatial heterogeneity in lung cancer. Study-wide findings and caveats: Mutation tallies in tumors tracked expanded intratumoral alpha and beta TCR counts.

Time point: sample taken at primary tumor resection. CDR3 length equals 13 residues. The trim removed 6 bases at V and 3 bases at J, leaving 3 bases unmatched. This sample comprised lung tumor tissue, obtained at surgery. J is TRBJ2-3 and V is TRBV12-3 or TRBV12-4, with TRBD2 matching over 7 bases. The receptor comes from a female donor with early-stage non-small cell lung cancer. The CDR3: CASSRGETDTQYF. Written as DNA, the CDR3 is TGTGCCAGCAGCCGGGGGGAGACAGATACGCAGTATTTT.